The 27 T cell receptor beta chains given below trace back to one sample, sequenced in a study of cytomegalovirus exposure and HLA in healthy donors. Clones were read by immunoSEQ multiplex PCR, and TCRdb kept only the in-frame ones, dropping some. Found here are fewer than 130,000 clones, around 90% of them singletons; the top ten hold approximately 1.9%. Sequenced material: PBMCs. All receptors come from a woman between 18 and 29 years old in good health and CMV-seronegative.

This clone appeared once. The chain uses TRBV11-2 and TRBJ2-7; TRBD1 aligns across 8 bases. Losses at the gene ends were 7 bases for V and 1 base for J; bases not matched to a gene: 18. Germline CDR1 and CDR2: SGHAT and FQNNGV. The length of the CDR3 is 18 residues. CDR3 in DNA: TGTGCCAGCACCCCCGGCGTCGGCGGGACAGGCCGTTCCTACGAGCAGTACTTC. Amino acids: CASTPGVGGTGRSYEQYF.

The CDR3: CATTGLASTDTQYF. CDR3 DNA: TGTGCCACCACGGGACTAGCCAGCACAGATACGCAGTATTTT. The chain employs TRBV10-3 and TRBJ2-3; 9 nucleotides match TRBD2. The trim removed 10 bases at V and 0 bases at J, leaving 5 bases unmatched. Germline lookup yields CDR1 ENHRY and CDR2 SYGVKD. This CDR3 comprises 14 residues.

The CDR3 nucleotides are TGTGCCAGCAGTTACGGGGACAGCCAGGGGAGGTTCTTC. It yields the protein CASSYGDSQGRFF. The chain carries TRBV6-5 and TRBJ2-1; the match to TRBD1 covers 7 bases. Germline V gene sequence: CDR1 MNHEY, CDR2 SVGAGI. The CDR3 length is 13 residues. Germline trimming cut 2 bases from V and 15 bases from J; bases unmatched to any gene: 10.

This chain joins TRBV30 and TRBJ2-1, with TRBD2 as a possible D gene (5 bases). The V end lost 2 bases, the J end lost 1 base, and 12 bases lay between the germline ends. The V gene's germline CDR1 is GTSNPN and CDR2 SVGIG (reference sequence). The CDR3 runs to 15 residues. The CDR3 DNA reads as TGTGCCTGGAGTATAACAGCGGCTTCCTACAATGAGCAGTTCTTC. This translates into CAWSITAASYNEQFF.

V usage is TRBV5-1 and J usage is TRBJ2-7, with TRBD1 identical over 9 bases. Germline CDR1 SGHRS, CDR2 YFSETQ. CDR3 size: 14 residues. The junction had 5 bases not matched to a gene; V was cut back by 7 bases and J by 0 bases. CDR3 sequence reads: CASSGTGSSYEQYF. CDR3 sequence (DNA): TGCGCCAGCTCCGGGACAGGGAGCTCCTACGAGCAGTACTTC.

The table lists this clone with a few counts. CDR3 loop: CASSFEQGIRDEQFF. CDR3 nucleotide sequence: TGTGCCAGCAGTTTTGAACAGGGTATTAGGGATGAGCAGTTCTTC. The chain uses TRBV28 and TRBJ2-1; a possible D gene is TRBD1 (6 bases). CDR1 MDHEN and CDR2 SYDVKM come from the germline V gene. The CDR3 sequence is 15 residues long. V lost 3 bases and J lost 8, with 17 bases in between.

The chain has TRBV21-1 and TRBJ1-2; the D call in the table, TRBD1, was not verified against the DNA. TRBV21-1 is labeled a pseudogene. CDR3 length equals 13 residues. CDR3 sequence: CASSMAGYYGYTF. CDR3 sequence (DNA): TGTGCCAGCAGCATGGCAGGGTACTATGGCTACACCTTC.

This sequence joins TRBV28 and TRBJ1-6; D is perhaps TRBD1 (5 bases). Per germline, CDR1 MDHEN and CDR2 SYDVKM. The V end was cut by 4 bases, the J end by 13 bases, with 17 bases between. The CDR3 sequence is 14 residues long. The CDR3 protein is CASSSPQGTGPLHF. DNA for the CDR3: TGTGCCAGCAGTTCCCCCCAGGGAACGGGCCCCCTCCACTTT.

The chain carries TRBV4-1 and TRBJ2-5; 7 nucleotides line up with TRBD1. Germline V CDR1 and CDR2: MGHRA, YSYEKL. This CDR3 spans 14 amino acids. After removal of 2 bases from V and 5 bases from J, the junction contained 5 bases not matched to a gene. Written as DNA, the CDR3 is TGCGCCAGCAGCCAACCGACAGGGCCGGAGACCCAGTACTTC. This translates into CASSQPTGPETQYF.

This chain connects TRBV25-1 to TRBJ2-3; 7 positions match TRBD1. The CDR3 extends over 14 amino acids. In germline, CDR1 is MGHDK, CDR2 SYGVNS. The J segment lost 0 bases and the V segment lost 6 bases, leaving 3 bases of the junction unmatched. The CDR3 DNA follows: TGTGCCAGCAGGGGGACAGTAAGCACAGATACGCAGTATTTT. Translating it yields CASRGTVSTDTQYF.

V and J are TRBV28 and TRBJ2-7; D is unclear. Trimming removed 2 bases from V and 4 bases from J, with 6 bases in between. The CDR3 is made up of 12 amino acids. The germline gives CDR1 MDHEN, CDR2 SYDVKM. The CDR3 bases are TGTGCCAGCAGTTTACTCCTTTACGAGCAGTACTTC. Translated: CASSLLLYEQYF.

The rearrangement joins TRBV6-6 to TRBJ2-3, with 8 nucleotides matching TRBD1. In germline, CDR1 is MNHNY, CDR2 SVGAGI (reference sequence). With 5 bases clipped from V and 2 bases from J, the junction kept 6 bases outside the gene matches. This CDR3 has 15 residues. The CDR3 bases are TGTGCCAGCAGTCACCCGGGACAGGTCACAGATACGCAGTATTTT. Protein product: CASSHPGQVTDTQYF.

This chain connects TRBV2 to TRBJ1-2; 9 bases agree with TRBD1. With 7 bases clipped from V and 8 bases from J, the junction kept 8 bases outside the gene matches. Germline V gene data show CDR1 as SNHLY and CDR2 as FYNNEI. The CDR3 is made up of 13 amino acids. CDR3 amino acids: CASTGTGQTGYTF. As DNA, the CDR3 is TGTGCCAGCACCGGGACAGGGCAAACAGGCTACACCTTC. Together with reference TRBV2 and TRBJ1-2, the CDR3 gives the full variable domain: EPEVTQTPSHQVTQMGQEVILRCVPISNHLYFYWYRQILGQKVEFLVSFYNNEISEKSEIFDDQFSVERPDGSNFTLKIRSTKLEDSAMYFCASTGTGQTGYTFGSGTRLTVV.

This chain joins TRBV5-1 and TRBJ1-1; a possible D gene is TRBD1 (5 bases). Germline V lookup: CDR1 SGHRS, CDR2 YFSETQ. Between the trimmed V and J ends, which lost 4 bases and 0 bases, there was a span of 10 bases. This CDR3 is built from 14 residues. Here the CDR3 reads CASSEPTVNTEAFF. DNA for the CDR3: TGCGCCAGCAGCGAGCCGACAGTGAACACTGAAGCTTTCTTT. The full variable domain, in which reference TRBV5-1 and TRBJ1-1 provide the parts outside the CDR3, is KAGVTQTPRYLIKTRGQQVTLSCSPISGHRSVSWYQQTPGQGLQFLFEYFSETQRNKGNFPGRFSGRQFSNSRSEMNVSTLELGDSALYLCASSEPTVNTEAFFGQGTRLTVV.

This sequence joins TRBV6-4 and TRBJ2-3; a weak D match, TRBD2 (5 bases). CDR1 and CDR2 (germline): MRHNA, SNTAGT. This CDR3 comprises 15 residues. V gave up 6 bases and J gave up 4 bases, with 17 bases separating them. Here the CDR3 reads CASSQWPGRADTQYF. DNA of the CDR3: TGTGCCAGCAGCCAATGGCCCGGGCGGGCAGATACGCAGTATTTT.

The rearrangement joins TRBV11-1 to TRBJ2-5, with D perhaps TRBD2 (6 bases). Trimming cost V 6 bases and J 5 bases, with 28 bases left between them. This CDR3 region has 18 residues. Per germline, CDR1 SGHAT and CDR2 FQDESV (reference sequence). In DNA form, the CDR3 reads TGTGCCAGCAGTTTAAAGTCAAGTCCGGGGGAGTTCCGGGAGACCCAGTACTTC. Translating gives CASSLKSSPGEFRETQYF.

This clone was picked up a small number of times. CDR3: CAWSVTANTEAFF. The CDR3 DNA is TGTGCCTGGAGTGTAACAGCTAACACTGAAGCTTTCTTT. The gene calls are TRBV30 and TRBJ1-1, with no clear D. CDR3 length: 13 amino acids. Trimming removed 0 bases at V and 2 bases at J, with 7 bases between. The germline V gene has CDR1 GTSNPN and CDR2 SVGIG (reference sequence). Filled out from reference TRBV30 and TRBJ1-1, the complete variable domain reads SQTIHQWPATLVQPVGSPLSLECTVEGTSNPNLYWYRQAAGRGLQLLFYSVGIGQISSEVPQNLSASRPQDRQFILSSKKLLLSDSGFYLCAWSVTANTEAFFGQGTRLTVV.

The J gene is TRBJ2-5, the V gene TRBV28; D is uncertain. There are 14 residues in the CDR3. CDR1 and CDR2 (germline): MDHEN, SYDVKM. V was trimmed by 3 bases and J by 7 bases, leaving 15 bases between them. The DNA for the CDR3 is TGTGCCAGCAGTTTCAGAGGCGGCTTTTGGACCCAGTACTTC. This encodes CASSFRGGFWTQYF.

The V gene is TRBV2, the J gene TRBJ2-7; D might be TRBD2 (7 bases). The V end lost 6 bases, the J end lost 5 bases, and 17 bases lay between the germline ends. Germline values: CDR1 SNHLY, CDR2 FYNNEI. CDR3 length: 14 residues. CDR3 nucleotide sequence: TGTGCCAGCAGATTGGGGGGGGACATGAACGAGCAGTACTTC. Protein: CASRLGGDMNEQYF.

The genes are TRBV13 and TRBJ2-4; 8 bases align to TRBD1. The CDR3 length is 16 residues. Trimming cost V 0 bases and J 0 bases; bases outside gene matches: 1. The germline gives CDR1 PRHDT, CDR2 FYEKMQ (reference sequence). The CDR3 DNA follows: TGTGCCAGCAGCTTAGGGACAGGGGTAGCCAAAAACATTCAGTACTTC. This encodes CASSLGTGVAKNIQYF. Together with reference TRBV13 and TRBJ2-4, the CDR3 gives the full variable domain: AAGVIQSPRHLIKEKRETATLKCYPIPRHDTVYWYQQGPGQDPQFLISFYEKMQSDKGSIPDRFSAQQFSDYHSELNMSSLELGDSALYFCASSLGTGVAKNIQYFGAGTRLSVL.

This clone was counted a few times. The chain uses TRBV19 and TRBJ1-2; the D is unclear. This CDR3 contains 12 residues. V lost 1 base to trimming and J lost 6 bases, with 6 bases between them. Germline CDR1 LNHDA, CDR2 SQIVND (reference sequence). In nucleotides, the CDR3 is TGTGCCAGTAGTATAGGCCCAGATGGCTACACCTTC. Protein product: CASSIGPDGYTF.

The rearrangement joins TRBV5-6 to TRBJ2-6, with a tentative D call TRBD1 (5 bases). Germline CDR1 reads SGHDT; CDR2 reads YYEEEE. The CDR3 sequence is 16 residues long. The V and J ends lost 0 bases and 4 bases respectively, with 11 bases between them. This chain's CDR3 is CASSLDPAGGANVLTF. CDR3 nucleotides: TGTGCCAGCAGCTTGGACCCAGCAGGGGGGGCCAACGTCCTGACTTTC.

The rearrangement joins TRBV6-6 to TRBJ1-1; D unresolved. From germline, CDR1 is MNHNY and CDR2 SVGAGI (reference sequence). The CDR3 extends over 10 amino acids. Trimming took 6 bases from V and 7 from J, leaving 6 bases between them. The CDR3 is CASRGVEAFF. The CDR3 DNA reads TGTGCCAGCAGAGGAGTTGAAGCTTTCTTT.

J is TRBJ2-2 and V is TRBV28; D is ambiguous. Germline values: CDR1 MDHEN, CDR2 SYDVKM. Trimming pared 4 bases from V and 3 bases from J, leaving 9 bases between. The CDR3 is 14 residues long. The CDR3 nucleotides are TGTGCCAGCAGTTCGGCAGGTGACACCGGGGAGCTGTTTTTT. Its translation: CASSSAGDTGELFF.

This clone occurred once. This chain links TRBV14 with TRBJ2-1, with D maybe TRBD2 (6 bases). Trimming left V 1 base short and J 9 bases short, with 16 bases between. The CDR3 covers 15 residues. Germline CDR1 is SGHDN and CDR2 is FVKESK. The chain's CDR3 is CASSQAGGPSGEQFF. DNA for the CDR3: TGTGCCAGCAGCCAAGCAGGAGGGCCTAGTGGTGAGCAGTTCTTC.

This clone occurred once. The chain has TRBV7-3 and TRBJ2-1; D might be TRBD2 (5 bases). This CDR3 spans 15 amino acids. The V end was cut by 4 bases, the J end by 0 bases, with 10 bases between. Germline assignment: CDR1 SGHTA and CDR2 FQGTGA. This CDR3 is CASSSRRSSYNEQFF. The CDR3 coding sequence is TGTGCCAGCAGCTCCCGGAGGAGCTCCTACAATGAGCAGTTCTTC.

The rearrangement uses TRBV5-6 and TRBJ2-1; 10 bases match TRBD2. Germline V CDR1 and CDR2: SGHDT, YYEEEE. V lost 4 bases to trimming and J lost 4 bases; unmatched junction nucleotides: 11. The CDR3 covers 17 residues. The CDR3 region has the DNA TGTGCCAGCAGCCCACGGTGGACTAGCGGCCCGTACAATGAGCAGTTCTTC. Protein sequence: CASSPRWTSGPYNEQFF. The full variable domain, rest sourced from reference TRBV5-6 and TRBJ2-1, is DAGVTQSPTHLIKTRGQQVTLRCSPKSGHDTVSWYQQALGQGPQFIFQYYEEEERQRGNFPDRFSGHQFPNYSSELNVNALLLGDSALYLCASSPRWTSGPYNEQFFGPGTRLTVL.